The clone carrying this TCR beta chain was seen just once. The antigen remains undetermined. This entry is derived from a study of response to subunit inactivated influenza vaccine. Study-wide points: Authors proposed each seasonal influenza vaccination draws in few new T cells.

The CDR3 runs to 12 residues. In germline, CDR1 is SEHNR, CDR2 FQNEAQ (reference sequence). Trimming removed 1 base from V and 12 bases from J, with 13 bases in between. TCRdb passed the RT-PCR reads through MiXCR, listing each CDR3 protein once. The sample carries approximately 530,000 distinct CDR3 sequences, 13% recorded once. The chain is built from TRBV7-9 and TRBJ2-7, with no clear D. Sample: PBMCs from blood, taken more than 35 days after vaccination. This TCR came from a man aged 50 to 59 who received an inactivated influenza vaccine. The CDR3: CASSLGTESRYF. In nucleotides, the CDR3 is TGTGCCAGCAGCTTAGGGACGGAGAGTAGGTACTTC. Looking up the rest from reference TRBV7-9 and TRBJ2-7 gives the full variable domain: DTGVSQNPRHKITKRGQNVTFRCDPISEHNRLYWYRQTLGQGPEFLTYFQNEAQLEKSRLLSDRFSAERPKGSFSTLEIQRTEQGDSAMYLCASSLGTESRYFGPGTRLTVT.